Below, 23 T cell receptor beta chains from the same sample are listed, as sequenced in a study of T cell repertoires in cytomegalovirus infection. The antigens for these receptors are not known. TCRdb itself ran the reads through MiXCR, one entry per CDR3 protein. The data contain 900,000 to 950,000 distinct CDR3 sequences, approximately 31% of them seen just once; the ten biggest clones take up around 15%. The sequencing used cultured CD8+ T cells from PBMCs, collected from culture after CMV antigen stimulation. These receptors came from a human donor in good health (CMV status not recorded). Some clones in this sample may be carry-over from other donors' samples.

This clonotype appeared a few times. This chain connects TRBV7-9 to TRBJ2-7; D possibly corresponds to TRBD2 (6 bases). The CDR3 length is 14 residues. Looked up from germline, CDR1 is SEHNR and CDR2 is FQNEAQ (reference sequence). V lost 5 bases and J lost 6, with 17 bases in between. This CDR3 is CASSPALGRREQYV. The CDR3 bases are TGTGCCAGCAGCCCGGCTCTGGGGAGGCGCGAGCAGTACGTC.

This clonotype came up a few times. This sequence joins TRBV7-9 and TRBJ2-7; TRBD1 or TRBD2 may be the D gene (6 bases each). This CDR3 has 16 residues. CDR1 and CDR2 from the germline V gene are SEHNR and FQNEAQ (reference sequence). V shed 5 bases and J shed 0 bases, with 17 bases lying between them. CDR3 bases: TGTGCCAGCAGCCCGTCGTCGGGGGCCCTCTCCTACGAGCAGTACTTC. It is translated as CASSPSSGALSYEQYF.

This chain joins TRBV11-1 and TRBJ1-1; D remains unclear. CDR3 length: 11 residues. Trimming took 5 bases from V and 10 from J, leaving 11 bases between them. Germline assignment: CDR1 SGHAT and CDR2 FQDESV (reference sequence). CDR3 sequence: CASSPEAPAFF. Written as DNA, the CDR3 is TGTGCCAGCAGCCCCGAGGCTCCAGCTTTCTTT.

The chain carries TRBV6-5 and TRBJ1-1; no clear D gene. This CDR3 has 14 residues. Germline V gene data show CDR1 as MNHEY and CDR2 as SVGAGI. Trimming cost V 2 bases and J 5 bases, with 12 bases left between them. CDR3 in DNA: TGTGCCAGCAGTTACACCCGCCAAGGGACTGAAGCTTTCTTT. Its translation is CASSYTRQGTEAFF.

This clonotype has only a few counts. This chain uses TRBV7-3 with TRBJ2-2; 8 bases match TRBD1. V shed 5 bases and J 2 bases; nucleotides not matched to a gene: 7. The germline CDR1 and CDR2 sequences are SGHTA and FQGTGA. The CDR3 is 16 residues long. The CDR3 DNA is TGTGCCAGCAGCCGGGTCAGGGGGCCCAACACCGGGGAGCTGTTTTTT. It encodes CASSRVRGPNTGELFF.

The table lists this clonotype with a count of one. One base away lies a much larger clone, so this may be a sequencing read error. V gene TRBV19 combines with J gene TRBJ1-1; the D is unclear. CDR1 and CDR2 (germline): LNHDA, SQIVND (reference sequence). The CDR3 contains 12 residues. CDR3 nucleotides: TGTGTCAGTAGTATTGGTGGGCCTGAAGCTTTCTTT. Translation gives CVSSIGGPEAFF.

As DNA, the CDR3 is TGTGCCAGCAGCTTGGAGGGGTCCGGTCAGCCCCAGCATTTT. Its protein product is CASSLEGSGQPQHF. The V call is TRBV5-4, the J call TRBJ1-5, with a tentative D call TRBD1 (5 bases). V lost 0 bases and J 6 bases, leaving 10 bases between the germline ends. This CDR3 is built from 14 residues. The V gene's germline CDR1 is SGHNT and CDR2 YYREEE (reference sequence).

This chain joins TRBV27 and TRBJ2-1, with a possible D match to TRBD1 (8 bases). Germline values: CDR1 MNHEY, CDR2 SMNVEV (reference sequence). The V end was cut by 6 bases, the J end by 4 bases, with 22 bases between. CDR3 length: 17 amino acids. CDR3 nucleotide sequence: TGTGCCAGCAGCCCCTTACCCGGACAGGGAGGGTACAATGAGCAGTTCTTC. Its translation is CASSPLPGQGGYNEQFF.

The CDR3 bases are TGTGCCAGCACCGGCACGGTCCGGGATACGCAGTATTTT. Translating gives CASTGTVRDTQYF. V gene TRBV27 combines with J gene TRBJ2-3; D not resolved. There are 13 residues in the CDR3. V was clipped by 7 bases and J by 6 bases, with 14 bases between them. Germline V CDR1 and CDR2: MNHEY, SMNVEV (reference sequence).

As concerns this clonotype: With a much larger clone just one base away, this may be a read error. The V and J genes are TRBV7-3 and TRBJ1-1; 8 nucleotides line up with TRBD1. Germline values: CDR1 SGHTA, CDR2 FQGTGA. The CDR3 is 16 amino acids. The CDR3 protein is CTSSPTGTGLGFEAFF. The CDR3 nucleotides read TGTACCAGCAGCCCGACCGGGACAGGTTTGGGATTTGAAGCTTTCTTT.

The gene calls are TRBV5-4 and TRBJ1-6, with D possibly matching TRBD1 (5 bases). The CDR3 runs to 17 residues. CDR1 SGHNT and CDR2 YYREEE come from the germline V gene (reference sequence). The ends were cut back, 0 bases at V and 0 bases at J, with 10 bases in the middle. The CDR3 is CASSLVRGSSYNSPLHF. CDR3 sequence (DNA): TGTGCCAGCAGCTTGGTTCGGGGCAGCTCCTATAATTCACCCCTCCACTTT.

Only a few counts were recorded for this clonotype. The chain is built from TRBV7-9 and TRBJ2-5, with a weak D call TRBD2 (5 bases). Germline CDR1 is SEHNR and CDR2 is FQNEAQ (reference sequence). The CDR3 covers 15 residues. V was clipped by 2 bases and J by 0 bases, with 10 bases between them. The CDR3 bases are TGTGCCAGCAGCTTATTACAGCGGCACCAAGAGACCCAGTACTTC. Translated, it gives CASSLLQRHQETQYF.

The chain joins TRBV4-1 to TRBJ2-2, with 7 bases identical to TRBD1. The trim removed 1 base at V and 3 bases at J, leaving 2 bases unmatched. In germline, CDR1 is MGHRA, CDR2 YSYEKL. The CDR3 totals 15 residues. The CDR3 region has the DNA TGCGCCAGCAGCCAAGCTCAGGGGGACACCGGGGAGCTGTTTTTT. Translation gives CASSQAQGDTGELFF.

This clonotype turned up a few times. The DNA for the CDR3 is TGTGCCAGCAACCCAACAGGGATTGACACTGAAGCTTTCTTT. As protein: CASNPTGIDTEAFF. V gene TRBV12-3 or TRBV12-4 combines with J gene TRBJ1-1; a weak D match, TRBD1 (6 bases). This CDR3 region has 14 residues. The germline V and J ends were trimmed by 7 bases and 3 bases, with 15 bases remaining between them.

V and J are TRBV29-1 and TRBJ2-7; 7 bases align to TRBD2. The trim removed 4 bases at V and 1 base at J, leaving 4 bases unmatched. The CDR3 has 13 amino acids. Germline assignment: CDR1 SQVTM and CDR2 ANQGSEA. The CDR3 DNA reads TGCAGCGTTGGGGGGGGTCATTCCTACGAGCAGTACTTC. It translates to CSVGGGHSYEQYF.

This clonotype was seen more than once but under ten times. The chain recombines TRBV5-4 with TRBJ2-2; D perhaps matches TRBD1 (5 bases). This CDR3 comprises 18 residues. V was clipped by 0 bases and J by 3 bases, with 18 bases between them. Germline lookup yields CDR1 SGHNT and CDR2 YYREEE (reference sequence). The CDR3 loop is CASSLEGQGGFYTGELFF. The DNA for the CDR3 is TGTGCCAGCAGCTTGGAGGGTCAGGGTGGTTTCTACACCGGGGAGCTGTTTTTT.

The J gene is TRBJ2-7, the V gene TRBV28; tentatively, D is TRBD1 (5 bases). The CDR3 totals 15 residues. Germline values: CDR1 MDHEN, CDR2 SYDVKM. V lost 5 bases to trimming and J lost 5 bases, with 19 bases between them. The CDR3 bases are TGTGCCAGCAGTCCACTGGCCCCAGGGTCCGACGAGCAGTACGTC. Translating it yields CASSPLAPGSDEQYV.

V gene TRBV12-3 or TRBV12-4 combines with J gene TRBJ1-6; D gene uncertain. With 0 bases removed from V and 7 bases from J, the gap between germline ends came to 7 bases. The CDR3 runs to 14 residues. CDR3 protein: CASSLAAANSPLHF. CDR3 bases: TGTGCCAGCAGTTTAGCGGCCGCAAATTCACCCCTCCACTTT.

This sequence joins TRBV10-3 and TRBJ1-2; D gene uncertain. V was shortened by 4 bases and J by 8 bases, with 11 bases between the two germline ends. The length of the CDR3 is 12 residues. Germline CDR1 is ENHRY and CDR2 is SYGVKD. Written as DNA, the CDR3 is TGTGCCATCAGTGTTCCGGGCGGCGGCTACACCTTC. Translation gives CAISVPGGGYTF.

The table lists this clonotype with many counts. The junction shows a germline mismatch at one end, possibly a read error. The chain has TRBV5-1 and TRBJ2-7; TRBD1 agrees at 7 bases. CDR3 length: 14 residues. CDR1 and CDR2 from the germline V gene are SGHRS and YFSETQ. The DNA for the CDR3 is TGTGCCAGCAGCTTTCGACAGGGAGCCTACGAGCAGTACTTC. It yields the protein CASSFRQGAYEQYF. Supplemented by reference TRBV5-1 and TRBJ2-7, the full variable domain reads KAGVTQTPRYLIKTRGQQVTLSCSPISGHRSVSWYQQTPGQGLQFLFEYFSETQRNKGNFPGRFSGRQFSNSRSEMNVSTLELGDSALYLCASSFRQGAYEQYFGPGTRLTVT.

The CDR3 is CASSASQGDIQYF. The DNA of the CDR3 is TGTGCCAGCAGTGCCTCGCAAGGAGACATTCAGTACTTC. The chain employs TRBV12-3 or TRBV12-4 and TRBJ2-4; D not resolved. The CDR3 has 13 amino acids. The V and J ends lost 5 bases and 8 bases respectively, with 13 bases between them.

This clonotype showed up many times. J is TRBJ2-5 and V is TRBV7-2, with D unresolved. The CDR3 is 14 residues long. Germline V lookup: CDR1 SGHTA, CDR2 FQGNSA. V lost 1 base and J lost 5, with 11 bases in between. CDR3 sequence: CASSLVESAETQYF. The CDR3 nucleotides are TGTGCCAGCAGCTTAGTTGAGTCCGCGGAGACCCAGTACTTC. The full variable domain, completed using reference TRBV7-2 and TRBJ2-5, is GAGVSQSPSNKVTEKGKDVELRCDPISGHTALYWYRQSLGQGLEFLIYFQGNSAPDKSGLPSDRFSAERTGGSVSTLTIQRTQQEDSAVYLCASSLVESAETQYFGPGTRLLVL.

This clonotype was found many times. The V and J genes are TRBV12-3 or TRBV12-4 and TRBJ1-6; 8 bases match TRBD1. J was trimmed by 12 bases and V by 5 bases; bases with no gene match: 18. CDR3 length: 17 amino acids. For the CDR3, the DNA is TGTGCCAGCAGTCCATCCTTCGGGGGGGACAGGCGAATACCCCTCCACTTT. Encoded protein: CASSPSFGGDRRIPLHF.